This T cell receptor beta chain was sequenced during a study of T cell responses to AZD1222 COVID-19 vaccine. Study-wide context: Second doses were pooled across both intervals (about 4 or about 12 weeks). Study findings and constraints: Targets within unmutated variant regions were reportedly found for nearly half of spike-specific TCRs. Donor demographics were predominantly white British with a female majority; clonal diversity may be underestimated.

Germline V gene sequence: CDR1 MNHEY, CDR2 SVGAGI. The CDR3 runs to 15 residues. V was clipped by 6 bases and J by 1 base, with 12 bases between them. Turning to this clone: The antigen is undetermined.

Sequenced by immunoSEQ multiplex PCR; TCRdb stores in-frame clones only, minus some. The sample records 150,000 to 200,000 clones, approximately 90% being singletons. Sequences were derived from peripheral blood, sampled on day 0 of AZD1222 vaccination. The TCR comes from an adult in good health. V and J are TRBV6-5 and TRBJ1-4, with a weak D call TRBD1 (6 bases). The CDR3 bases are TGTGCCAGCAGACTAACAGGGCAAACTAATGAAAAACTGTTTTTT. Its protein product is CASRLTGQTNEKLFF.